This T cell receptor beta chain was obtained from a study of blood T cell repertoires in COVID-19. Repertoires were generated with immunoSEQ multiplex PCR, while TCRdb's copy carries only in-frame clones and drops some. The top ten hold around 9.3% of the sample, which has 310,000 or so clones, approximately 90% seen once. This clone appeared once. Input material: PBMCs or T cells enriched from blood (not recorded which). The receptor was derived from a woman aged 18-29 years who had recovered from COVID-19.

The DNA for the CDR3 is TGTGCCATCAGTGGGGGGCAGGGGGTGAGCTCCTACGAGCAGTACTTC. As protein: CAISGGQGVSSYEQYF. The chain joins TRBV10-3 to TRBJ2-7; TRBD1 matches at 7 bases. CDR1 and CDR2 (germline): ENHRY, SYGVKD. Losses at the gene ends were 4 bases for V and 0 bases for J; bases not matched to a gene: 9. CDR3 length equals 16 residues.